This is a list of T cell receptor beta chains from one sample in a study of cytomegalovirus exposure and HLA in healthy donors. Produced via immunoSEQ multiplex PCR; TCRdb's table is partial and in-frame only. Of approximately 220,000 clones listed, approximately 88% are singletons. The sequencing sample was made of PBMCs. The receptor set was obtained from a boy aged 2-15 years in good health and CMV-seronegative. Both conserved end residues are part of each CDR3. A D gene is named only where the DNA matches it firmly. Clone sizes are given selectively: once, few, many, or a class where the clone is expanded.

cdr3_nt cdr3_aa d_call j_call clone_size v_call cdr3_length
TGTGCCAGCAGCTTAGAACCGGGACAGGCGAACACTGAAGCTTTCTTT CASSLEPGQANTEAFF TRBD1 TRBJ1-1 - TRBV7-9 16
TGCAGCGTTGGACAGGGTGCGTACGAGCAGTACTTC CSVGQGAYEQYF TRBD1 TRBJ2-7 - TRBV29-1 12
TGTGCCAGCAGCGTGTCTAGCGGGGGGGTTCAAGAGACCCAGTACTTC CASSVSSGGVQETQYF TRBD2 TRBJ2-5 once TRBV9 16
TGTGCCAGCAGCCTAACAGGGTTTCGGTCCTACGAGCAGTACTTC CASSLTGFRSYEQYF - TRBJ2-7 - TRBV14 15
TGTGCCTGGAGTGTACACGTAGCGGGACGCACAGATACGCAGTATTTT CAWSVHVAGRTDTQYF TRBD2 TRBJ2-3 once TRBV30 16
TGTGCCAGCTCACCGGTAGCGGGACCTAGCACAGATACGCAGTATTTT CASSPVAGPSTDTQYF TRBD2 TRBJ2-3 - TRBV18 16
TGTGCCAGCAGTCCAGGGCATGGCTACACCTTC CASSPGHGYTF - TRBJ1-2 - TRBV28 11
TGTGCCAGCAGGATGACAGGCAACACTGAAGCTTTCTTT CASRMTGNTEAFF - TRBJ1-1 - TRBV21-1 13
TGCAGCGCCCTGGGCCCCTATGGCTACACCTTC CSALGPYGYTF - TRBJ1-2 - TRBV29-1 11
TGTGCCAGCAGTGAACCCCGCGGGGTGGGGAGGAGGACCTACGAGCAGTACTTC CASSEPRGVGRRTYEQYF - TRBJ2-7 - TRBV2 18
TGTGCCAGTAGTTGGGGACAGGGGTCGGGCACCGGGGAGCTGTTTTTT CASSWGQGSGTGELFF TRBD1 TRBJ2-2 - TRBV19 16
TGTGCCTGGAGTCAAAGGAGGGGAAATTCACCCCTCCACTTT CAWSQRRGNSPLHF - TRBJ1-6 - TRBV30 14
TGTGCCAGCAGCTCGGGGTACTACGAGCAGTACTTC CASSSGYYEQYF - TRBJ2-7 - TRBV6-5 12
TGTGCCAGCAGTTTGACAGGGCTACAAGAGACCCAGTACTTC CASSLTGLQETQYF TRBD1 TRBJ2-5 - TRBV6-5 14
TGTGCCAGCATTGTACCCCAGATGAACACTGAAGCTTTCTTT CASIVPQMNTEAFF - TRBJ1-1 few TRBV2 14
TGTGCCAGCAGTGAATCTACCCTAGGGAGGGGAACCTACGAGCAGTACTTC CASSESTLGRGTYEQYF TRBD2 TRBJ2-7 - TRBV2 17